These T cell receptor beta chains were read from a single sample in a study of blood T cell repertoires in COVID-19. Profiling relied on immunoSEQ multiplex PCR, and the TCRdb table lists in-frame clones only, not all of them. The sample has roughly 34,000 clones; 85% are singletons. The sequenced sample was peripheral blood. The receptor source for this set is a man older than 75 with active COVID-19. Both conserved end residues are trimmed from each CDR3.

cdr3_aa: AISESQGQETQY
cdr3_length: 12
v_call: TRBV10-3

cdr3_aa: ASSPPAGWSF
cdr3_length: 10
v_call: TRBV18

cdr3_aa: ASSQEAGGWANSPLH
cdr3_length: 15
v_call: TRBV4-1

cdr3_aa: ASSYGRGYEQY
cdr3_length: 11
v_call: TRBV6-2/TRBV6-3

cdr3_aa: SASSRAGLYGYT
cdr3_length: 12
v_call: TRBV20-1

cdr3_aa: ASSLRDFDNEQF
cdr3_length: 12
v_call: TRBV7-9

cdr3_aa: ASSQDGRGGYEQY
cdr3_length: 13
v_call: TRBV4-3

cdr3_aa: AIRDSYGYT
cdr3_length: 9
v_call: TRBV10-3

cdr3_aa: ASSRELTNYGYT
cdr3_length: 12
v_call: TRBV7-9

cdr3_aa: ASSYGEADTQY
cdr3_length: 11
v_call: TRBV2

cdr3_aa: ASRQGDTEAF
cdr3_length: 10
v_call: TRBV12-3/TRBV12-4

cdr3_aa: ASSQTGNTNEQF
cdr3_length: 12
v_call: TRBV7-7

cdr3_aa: ASSRGTSGGETQY
cdr3_length: 13
v_call: TRBV5-1

cdr3_aa: ASSYSGQGVRQPQH
cdr3_length: 14
v_call: TRBV6-2/TRBV6-3

cdr3_aa: ASSRGQGSGAGELF
cdr3_length: 14
v_call: TRBV19

cdr3_aa: ASSPHARTGDNYGYT
cdr3_length: 15
v_call: TRBV4-2

cdr3_aa: ASSSSGVSYEQY
cdr3_length: 12
v_call: TRBV5-1

cdr3_aa: ASSRDSSGNTIY
cdr3_length: 12
v_call: TRBV6-2/TRBV6-3

cdr3_aa: ASSIERFNQPQH
cdr3_length: 12
v_call: TRBV19

cdr3_aa: SVEGKLNTEAF
cdr3_length: 11
v_call: TRBV29-1

cdr3_aa: ASSLGPGQRQETQY
cdr3_length: 14
v_call: TRBV11-3

cdr3_aa: ASSPSPGYT
cdr3_length: 9
v_call: TRBV6-7

cdr3_aa: ASSEVVLAGGQETQY
cdr3_length: 15
v_call: TRBV6-1

cdr3_aa: ASSLDAGNTGELF
cdr3_length: 13
v_call: TRBV5-1

cdr3_aa: ASSQDLGNEKLF
cdr3_length: 12
v_call: TRBV4-3

cdr3_aa: ASSSGTTGEDTQY
cdr3_length: 13
v_call: TRBV5-1

cdr3_aa: ASSRADGQGFNYGYT
cdr3_length: 15
v_call: TRBV18

cdr3_aa: ASSQGLAGATDTQY
cdr3_length: 14
v_call: TRBV3-1/TRBV3-2

cdr3_aa: ASSNKETQY
cdr3_length: 9
v_call: TRBV12-3/TRBV12-4

cdr3_aa: ASSWDKYGELF
cdr3_length: 11
v_call: TRBV5-4

cdr3_aa: SVRPEGEKLF
cdr3_length: 10
v_call: TRBV29-1

cdr3_aa: ASSPGQIQETQY
cdr3_length: 12
v_call: TRBV5-1

cdr3_aa: ASSSGNYGYT
cdr3_length: 10
v_call: TRBV12-3/TRBV12-4

cdr3_aa: ASSVSGGGEQY
cdr3_length: 11
v_call: TRBV9

cdr3_aa: ASSANRVELNTEAF
cdr3_length: 14
v_call: TRBV9

cdr3_aa: ASSSYSFNGYT
cdr3_length: 11
v_call: TRBV6-2/TRBV6-3

cdr3_aa: ASSPSALRGVAGLVTDTQY
cdr3_length: 19
v_call: TRBV21-1

cdr3_aa: ASSIRGVVTGELF
cdr3_length: 13
v_call: TRBV7-2

cdr3_aa: ASSRDRLYSGANVLT
cdr3_length: 15
v_call: TRBV5-6

cdr3_aa: ASSVGGATNEKLF
cdr3_length: 13
v_call: TRBV2

cdr3_aa: ASSRGIGDTEAF
cdr3_length: 12
v_call: TRBV6-5

cdr3_aa: ASSKPGVDHQPQH
cdr3_length: 13
v_call: TRBV21-1

cdr3_aa: ASSIDWRGIDSPLH
cdr3_length: 14
v_call: TRBV19

cdr3_aa: ASSLERYSPLH
cdr3_length: 11
v_call: TRBV11-2